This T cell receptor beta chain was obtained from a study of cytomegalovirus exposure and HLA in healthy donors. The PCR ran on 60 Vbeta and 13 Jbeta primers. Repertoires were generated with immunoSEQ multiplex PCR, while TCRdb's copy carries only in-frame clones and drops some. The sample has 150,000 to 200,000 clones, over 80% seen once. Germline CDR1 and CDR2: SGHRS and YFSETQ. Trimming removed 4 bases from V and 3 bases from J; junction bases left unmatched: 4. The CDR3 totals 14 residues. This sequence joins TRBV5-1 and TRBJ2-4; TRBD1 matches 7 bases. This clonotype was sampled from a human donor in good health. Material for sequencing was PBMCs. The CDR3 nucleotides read TGCGCCAGCAGCACCAGGGACAGCAAAAACATTCAGTACTTC. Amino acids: CASSTRDSKNIQYF. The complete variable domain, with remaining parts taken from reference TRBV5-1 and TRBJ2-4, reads KAGVTQTPRYLIKTRGQQVTLSCSPISGHRSVSWYQQTPGQGLQFLFEYFSETQRNKGNFPGRFSGRQFSNSRSEMNVSTLELGDSALYLCASSTRDSKNIQYFGAGTRLSVL.